The rows below give T cell receptor beta chains drawn from one sample of a study of control samples from healthy donors and cancer patients. Sequencing was performed with immunoSEQ multiplex PCR; in TCRdb, only in-frame clones are kept and a portion is missing. The sample comprises fewer than 95,000 clones, approximately 80% of which are singletons, and approximately 19% rests with the top ten. The sequenced material came from blood. The source of these receptors is a man in his thirties or forties in good health. Both conserved end residues are part of each CDR3. Each record gives: clone size, J gene, V gene, D gene, CDR3 protein, CDR3 DNA. D genes are given only for firm matches. Size tells how often a clone was seen (once, few, many) or the class of an expanded clone, and some rows leave it out.

- | TRBJ1-2 | TRBV7-9 | - | CASSLVGSDFYGYTF | TGTGCCAGCAGCTTAGTAGGATCCGACTTTTATGGCTACACCTTC
- | TRBJ1-4 | TRBV27 | - | CASSWSQGGRKLFF | TGTGCCAGCAGTTGGAGCCAAGGGGGACGAAAACTGTTTTTT
- | TRBJ2-7 | TRBV6-5 | TRBD1 | CASSRTGFYEQYF | TGTGCCAGCAGCCGGACAGGGTTTTACGAGCAGTACTTC
- | TRBJ2-1 | TRBV7-9 | - | CASSLTDLMGGYNEQFF | TGTGCCAGCAGCCTTACCGATCTTATGGGGGGATACAATGAGCAGTTCTTC
- | TRBJ1-5 | TRBV28 | - | CASTGNQPQHF | TGTGCCAGCACCGGCAATCAGCCCCAGCATTTT
- | TRBJ2-3 | TRBV6-5 | TRBD1 | CASRAGDSFTDTQYF | TGTGCCAGCAGGGCAGGGGACAGCTTCACAGATACGCAGTATTTT
- | TRBJ2-7 | TRBV10-1 | - | CASSEGRNREQYF | TGCGCCAGCAGTGAGGGGAGGAATAGGGAGCAGTACTTC
- | TRBJ1-6 | TRBV7-3 | - | CASSLDRAANSPLHF | TGTGCCAGCAGCTTGGATAGGGCAGCTAATTCACCCCTCCACTTT
- | TRBJ2-1 | TRBV9 | - | CASSVVGESYNEQFF | TGTGCCAGCAGCGTCGTGGGGGAATCCTACAATGAGCAGTTCTTC
once | TRBJ2-7 | TRBV6-5 | TRBD1 | CASSTGTGAYEQYF | TGTGCCAGCAGCACCGGGACAGGGGCCTACGAGCAGTACTTC
many | TRBJ1-6 | TRBV14 | - | CASSQAPNSPLHF | TGTGCCAGCAGCCAAGCACCAAATTCACCCCTCCACTTT
- | TRBJ1-5 | TRBV28 | - | CASAGSNQPQHF | TGTGCCAGTGCGGGGAGCAATCAGCCCCAGCATTTT
once | TRBJ1-1 | TRBV5-4 | TRBD1 | CASSSGQKLMNTEAFF | TGTGCCAGCAGCTCGGGACAGAAGTTAATGAACACTGAAGCTTTCTTT
- | TRBJ1-4 | TRBV19 | - | CASSQGVNEKLFF | TGTGCCAGTAGCCAGGGTGTCAATGAAAAACTGTTTTTT
few | TRBJ1-5 | TRBV7-9 | - | CASSLDGQLQPQHF | TGTGCCAGCAGCTTAGATGGTCAGTTGCAGCCCCAGCATTTT
few | TRBJ1-1 | TRBV12-3/TRBV12-4 | - | CASSLFRGTEAFF | TGTGCCAGCAGTTTATTCCGAGGGACTGAAGCTTTCTTT
- | TRBJ2-2 | TRBV4-1 | - | CASSHRQVDTGELFF | TGCGCCAGCAGCCACAGACAGGTAGACACCGGGGAGCTGTTTTTT
- | TRBJ2-3 | TRBV4-1 | - | CASSQRGPATDTQYF | TGCGCCAGCAGTCAACGGGGGCCTGCCACAGATACGCAGTATTTT
- | TRBJ2-5 | TRBV10-2 | - | CASSESFGGLQETQYF | TGCGCCAGCAGTGAGTCTTTTGGGGGACTGCAAGAGACCCAGTACTTC
once | TRBJ2-2 | TRBV6-2/TRBV6-3 | - | CASSYSEATGELFF | TGTGCCAGCAGTTACTCGGAGGCTACCGGGGAGCTGTTTTTT
- | TRBJ2-1 | TRBV7-3 | TRBD2 | CASSFLAGMYNEQFF | TGTGCCAGCAGCTTCCTAGCGGGGATGTACAATGAGCAGTTCTTC
- | TRBJ2-2 | TRBV6-5 | - | CASKTGTGELFF | TGTGCCAGCAAGACCGGCACCGGGGAGCTGTTTTTT